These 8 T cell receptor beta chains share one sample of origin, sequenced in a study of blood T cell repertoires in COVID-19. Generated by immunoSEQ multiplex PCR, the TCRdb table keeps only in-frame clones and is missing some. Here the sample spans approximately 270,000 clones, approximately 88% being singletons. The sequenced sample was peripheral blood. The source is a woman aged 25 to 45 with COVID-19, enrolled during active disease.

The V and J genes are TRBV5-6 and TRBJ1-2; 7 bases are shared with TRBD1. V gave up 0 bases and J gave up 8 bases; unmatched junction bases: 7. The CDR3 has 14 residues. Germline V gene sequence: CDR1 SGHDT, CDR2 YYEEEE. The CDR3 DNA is TGTGCCAGCAGCTTGGCTGGGACAGCTGAAGGCTACACCTTC. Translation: CASSLAGTAEGYTF.

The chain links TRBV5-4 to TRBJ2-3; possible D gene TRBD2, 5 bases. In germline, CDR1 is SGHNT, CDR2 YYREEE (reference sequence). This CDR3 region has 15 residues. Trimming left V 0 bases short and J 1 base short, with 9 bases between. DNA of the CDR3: TGTGCCAGCAGCTTGGTAATCGGGGGCACAGATACGCAGTATTTT. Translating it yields CASSLVIGGTDTQYF.

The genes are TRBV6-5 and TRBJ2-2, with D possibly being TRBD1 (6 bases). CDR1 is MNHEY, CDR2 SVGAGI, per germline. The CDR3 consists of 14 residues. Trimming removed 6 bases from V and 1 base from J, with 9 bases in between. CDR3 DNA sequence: TGTGCCAGCAGCTTGGGACAGAACACCGGGGAGCTGTTTTTT. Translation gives CASSLGQNTGELFF.

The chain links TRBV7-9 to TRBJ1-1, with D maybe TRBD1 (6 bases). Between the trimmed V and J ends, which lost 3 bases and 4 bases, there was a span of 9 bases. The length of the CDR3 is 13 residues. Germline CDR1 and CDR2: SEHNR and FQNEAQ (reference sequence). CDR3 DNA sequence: TGTGCCAGCAGCTTCTTAGGGGGCACTGAAGCTTTCTTT. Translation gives CASSFLGGTEAFF.

DNA of the CDR3: TGTGCCAGCAGCATAGGACAGCCTTCGTGGTTGGCTTTCTTT. It encodes CASSIGQPSWLAFF. The chain recombines TRBV5-5 with TRBJ1-1; weak D call: TRBD1 (6 bases). The CDR3 sequence is 14 residues long. Germline CDR1 reads SGHKS; CDR2 reads YYEKEE (reference sequence). V was shortened by 4 bases and J by 11 bases, with 21 bases between the two germline ends. The complete variable domain, with remaining parts taken from reference TRBV5-5 and TRBJ1-1, reads DAGVTQSPTHLIKTRGQQVTLRCSPISGHKSVSWYQQVLGQGPQFIFQYYEKEERGRGNFPDRFSARQFPNYSSELNVNALLLGDSALYLCASSIGQPSWLAFFGQGTRLTVV.

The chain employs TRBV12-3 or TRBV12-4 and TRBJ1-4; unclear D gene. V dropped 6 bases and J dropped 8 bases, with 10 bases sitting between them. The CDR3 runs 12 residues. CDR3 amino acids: CASRRREEKLFF. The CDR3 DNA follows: TGTGCCAGCAGGCGGCGGGAAGAAAAACTGTTTTTT.

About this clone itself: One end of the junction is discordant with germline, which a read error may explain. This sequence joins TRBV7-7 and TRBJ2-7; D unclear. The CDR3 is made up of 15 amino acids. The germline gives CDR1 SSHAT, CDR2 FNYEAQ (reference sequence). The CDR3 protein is CASSLTPGPSYEQYF. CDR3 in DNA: TGTGCTAGCAGCTTAACCCCAGGTCCCTCCTACGAGCAGTACTTC.

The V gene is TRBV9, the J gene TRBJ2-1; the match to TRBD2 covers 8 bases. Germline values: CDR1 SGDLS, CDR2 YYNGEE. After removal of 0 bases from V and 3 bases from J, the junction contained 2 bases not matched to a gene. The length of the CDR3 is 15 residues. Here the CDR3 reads CASSVGGGIYNEQFF. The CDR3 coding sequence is TGTGCCAGCAGCGTAGGCGGGGGGATCTACAATGAGCAGTTCTTC.